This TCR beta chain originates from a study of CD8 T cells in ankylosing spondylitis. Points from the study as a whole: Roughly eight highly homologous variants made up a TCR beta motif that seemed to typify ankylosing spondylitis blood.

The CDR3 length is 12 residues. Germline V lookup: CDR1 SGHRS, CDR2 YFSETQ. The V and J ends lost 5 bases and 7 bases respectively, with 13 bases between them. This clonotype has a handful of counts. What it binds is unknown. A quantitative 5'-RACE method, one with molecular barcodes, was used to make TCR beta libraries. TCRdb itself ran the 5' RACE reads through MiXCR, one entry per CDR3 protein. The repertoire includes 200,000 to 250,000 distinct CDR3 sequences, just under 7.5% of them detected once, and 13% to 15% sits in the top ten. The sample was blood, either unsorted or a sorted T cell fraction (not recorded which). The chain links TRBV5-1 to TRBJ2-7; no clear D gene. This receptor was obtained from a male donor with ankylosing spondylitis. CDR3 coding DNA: TGCGCCAGCAGAATTGTAGGTGGGGAGCAGTACTTC. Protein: CASRIVGGEQYF.